This TCR beta chain was profiled in a study of T cells in Graves' hyperthyroidism and ophthalmopathy. The CDR3 is made up of 15 amino acids. Trimming removed 3 bases from V and 2 bases from J, with 11 bases in between. CDR1 and CDR2 from the germline V gene are MDHEN and SYDVKM. RNA transcripts gave rise to amplified TCR beta CDR3 regions. HTBI primers were employed in a first-round RT-PCR of the TCR CDR3. TCRdb redid the calling of the multiplex PCR reads with MiXCR, one entry per CDR3 protein. The sample has around 290,000 distinct CDR3 sequences, approximately 15% seen once. This TCR was sampled from a woman aged 55-69 years with Graves' ophthalmopathy. The sequenced sample consisted of blood. The chain combines TRBV28 with TRBJ1-5; tentative D call: TRBD1 (5 bases). The CDR3 DNA reads as TGTGCCAGCAGTTTTACGGGCAGGGGCAATCAGCCCCAGCATTTT. Its protein is CASSFTGRGNQPQHF.